The rows below give T cell receptor beta chains drawn from one sample of a study of identical twins' blood T cells. TCRdb reprocessed the 5' RACE reads via MiXCR and lists one record per CDR3 protein. The repertoire includes around 380,000 distinct CDR3 sequences, roughly 30% of them detected once, and around 5.6% sits in the top ten. Sequenced: PBMCs. Every receptor here comes from a woman aged 18 to 55 in good health. The CDR3 runs from the conserved cysteine through the conserved F or W. Each record gives: V gene, clone size, J gene, D gene, CDR3 protein, CDR3 DNA. The D gene is left open where the match is weak. Expanded clones are given a class, and other clones once, few, many or no size at all.

V gene: TRBV20-1; clone size: NA; J gene: TRBJ2-1; D gene: NA; CDR3 protein: CSARDPRQDLYNEQFF; CDR3 DNA: TGCAGTGCTAGAGATCCTCGGCAGGACCTCTACAATGAGCAGTTCTTC
V gene: TRBV5-1; clone size: many; J gene: TRBJ2-1; D gene: TRBD2; CDR3 protein: CASSLRLAGESEQFF; CDR3 DNA: TGCGCCAGCAGCTTGCGCCTAGCGGGAGAAAGTGAGCAGTTCTTC
V gene: TRBV2; clone size: many; J gene: TRBJ2-1; D gene: NA; CDR3 protein: CASSEEVGFEQFF; CDR3 DNA: TGTGCCAGCAGTGAAGAGGTGGGGTTTGAGCAGTTCTTC
V gene: TRBV20-1; clone size: once; J gene: TRBJ2-4; D gene: NA; CDR3 protein: CSASGSQLSKNIQYF; CDR3 DNA: TGCAGTGCTAGTGGGTCACAATTATCCAAAAACATTCAGTACTTC
V gene: TRBV11-2; clone size: few; J gene: TRBJ1-4; D gene: NA; CDR3 protein: CASSLGNLRATNEKLFF; CDR3 DNA: TGTGCCAGCAGCTTAGGGAACTTACGAGCAACTAATGAAAAACTGTTTTTT
V gene: TRBV20-1; clone size: NA; J gene: TRBJ1-1; D gene: NA; CDR3 protein: CSARVDSMNTEAFF; CDR3 DNA: TGCAGTGCTAGAGTAGACAGCATGAACACTGAAGCTTTCTTT
V gene: TRBV20-1; clone size: NA; J gene: TRBJ1-1; D gene: NA; CDR3 protein: CSAGTMNTEAFF; CDR3 DNA: TGCAGTGCGGGGACGATGAACACTGAAGCTTTCTTT
V gene: TRBV6-2/TRBV6-3; clone size: many; J gene: TRBJ2-3; D gene: NA; CDR3 protein: CASGDYRSDTQYF; CDR3 DNA: TGTGCCAGCGGAGACTACAGGTCAGATACGCAGTATTTT
V gene: TRBV5-5; clone size: few; J gene: TRBJ1-5; D gene: NA; CDR3 protein: CASSLRDTYSNQPQHF; CDR3 DNA: TGTGCCAGCAGCTTGAGGGACACCTATAGCAATCAGCCCCAGCATTTT
V gene: TRBV20-1; clone size: few; J gene: TRBJ1-2; D gene: NA; CDR3 protein: CSAPPGDVYGYTF; CDR3 DNA: TGCAGTGCTCCGCCGGGAGACGTTTATGGCTACACCTTC
V gene: TRBV29-1; clone size: many; J gene: TRBJ2-1; D gene: TRBD2; CDR3 protein: CSVFGLAGGFYNEQFF; CDR3 DNA: TGCAGCGTTTTTGGACTAGCGGGGGGTTTCTACAATGAGCAGTTCTTC